The source of this T cell receptor beta chain is a study of T cells in Graves' hyperthyroidism and ophthalmopathy. As for the study in general: The authors collected peripheral blood at initial diagnosis, before any treatment.

Remarks on this clonotype: As yet, its antigen is unknown.

It was RNA transcripts that yielded the amplified TCR beta CDR3 regions. HTBI primers drove first-round RT-PCR of the TCR CDR3. From the multiplex PCR reads, TCRdb called clonotypes with MiXCR, one entry per CDR3 protein. This table has about 460,000 distinct CDR3 sequences, around a fifth appearing once. Duration under 3 months, a NOSPECS grade of at least 4, and a Clinical Activity Score of at least 3 characterized the ophthalmopathy patients. Exclusion of patients followed from uncontrolled infection, other autoimmune disease, pregnancy or lactation. Study-level results: For ophthalmopathy, model prediction preceded onset by a median 6.5 months.

In germline, CDR1 is MNHEY, CDR2 SMNVEV (reference sequence). The CDR3 contains 14 residues. J was trimmed by 4 bases and V by 4 bases; bases with no gene match: 4. The sequence was obtained from a woman in her seventies with Graves' ophthalmopathy. Sequencing used blood. The genes are TRBV27 and TRBJ2-1, with TRBD1 identical over 7 bases. CDR3 nucleotide sequence: TGTGCCAGCAGTTCGAGGGGGCCATACAATGAGCAGTTCTTC. Its protein is CASSSRGPYNEQFF.